This is a list of T cell receptor beta chains from one sample in a study of vaccination and CD4 T cells after COVID-19. TCRdb re-called the PCR reads with MiXCR, one entry per CDR3 protein. The sample contains roughly 12,000 distinct CDR3 sequences, 45% to 55% of which appear only once. Their specific antigens are unknown. Sequencing was performed on CD4+ T cells from blood, cultured in vitro. These receptors all stem from a human donor who had recovered from COVID-19. The CDR3 runs from the conserved cysteine through the conserved F or W. The D gene is left open where the match is weak. Clone size is shown for a subset of rows, as once, few, many or a class of expanded clone.

DNA,CDR3,V,length,D,J,size
TGTGCCAGCAGCTCCGGACTAGCGGGAGTCACCGGGGAGCTGTTTTTT,CASSSGLAGVTGELFF,TRBV7-9,16,TRBD2,TRBJ2-2,-
TGTGCCAGCAGTTACTCCACAGTACAAGAGACCAAGTACTTC,CASSYSTVQETKYF,TRBV6-2/TRBV6-3,14,-,TRBJ2-5,-
TGTGCCAGCAGTTACCCAGGGGGAAGTTATCAGCCCCAGCATTTT,CASSYPGGSYQPQHF,TRBV6-5,15,TRBD1,TRBJ1-5,few
TGTGCCAGCAGTGGGGGGTTTTCCTACAATGAGCAGTTCTTC,CASSGGFSYNEQFF,TRBV2,14,-,TRBJ2-1,-
TGTGCCAGCAGTTTAGGGGTGCTAGCGGGATCAGATACGCAGTATTTT,CASSLGVLAGSDTQYF,TRBV7-9,16,TRBD2,TRBJ2-3,-
TGCGCCAGCAGCTTGGTATCAGTCTCTGGGGCCAACGTCCTGACTTTC,CASSLVSVSGANVLTF,TRBV5-1,16,-,TRBJ2-6,-
TGCAGTGCTAGAGATGGGGGACGAAGCGAGTTCTTC,CSARDGGRSEFF,TRBV20-1,12,-,TRBJ2-1,-
TGTGCCAGCAGTTGGGGCGCCGAAGAAAAACTGTTTTTT,CASSWGAEEKLFF,TRBV6-5,13,-,TRBJ1-4,-
TGCGCCAGCAGCCCGGGGGGCCCCAACTACGAGCAGTACTTC,CASSPGGPNYEQYF,TRBV5-1,14,-,TRBJ2-7,-
TGTGCCAGCAGCTTCTCCCCCGGGACAGTTATACTCCACTTT,CASSFSPGTVILHF,TRBV7-6,14,TRBD1,TRBJ1-6,-
TGCGCCAGCAGTGAATACTCCGCTTCACCCCTCCACTTT,CASSEYSASPLHF,TRBV10-1,13,-,TRBJ1-6,few
TGTGCCAGCCGGGACAGGGGGACCGACAGCTCTGGGGCCAACGTCCTGACTTTC,CASRDRGTDSSGANVLTF,TRBV19,18,TRBD1,TRBJ2-6,few
TGTGCCAGCCACCAGATAGCGGGAGGGGGAGATACGCAGTATTTT,CASHQIAGGGDTQYF,TRBV28,15,TRBD2,TRBJ2-3,-
TGTGCCAGCAGCTACACAATGGGAAGCTCCTATAATTCACCCCTCCACTTT,CASSYTMGSSYNSPLHF,TRBV5-4,17,-,TRBJ1-6,-
TGCAGTGCTCGCAGAGGGGGTATTGATCAGCCCCAGCATTTT,CSARRGGIDQPQHF,TRBV20-1,14,-,TRBJ1-5,-
TGCAGTGCTGATAGAGGTGGTATGGAGACCCAGTACTTC,CSADRGGMETQYF,TRBV20-1,13,-,TRBJ2-5,-
TGTGCCATCAGTGAGTTTCAGGGGCAAGAGACCCAGTACTTC,CAISEFQGQETQYF,TRBV10-3,14,-,TRBJ2-5,-
TGTGCCAGCACCGGGACAGGCCGCAATCAGCCCCAGCATTTT,CASTGTGRNQPQHF,TRBV6-4,14,TRBD1,TRBJ1-5,few
TGCAGTGCGAAGACACGAGTCAATGAGCAGTTCTTC,CSAKTRVNEQFF,TRBV20-1,12,-,TRBJ2-1,-
TGCAGTGCAAGAGAGCCGGGGTTAGGTAGCAATCAGCCCCAGCATTTT,CSAREPGLGSNQPQHF,TRBV20-1,16,-,TRBJ1-5,large
TGTGCCATCAGGGGGCTCAGCGGGGACACCGGGGAGCTGTTTTTT,CAIRGLSGDTGELFF,TRBV10-3,15,TRBD2,TRBJ2-2,-
TGCGCCAGCTGGGGGTCGGGGGGGCCCGACCAAGAGACCCAGTACTTC,CASWGSGGPDQETQYF,TRBV5-1,16,TRBD2,TRBJ2-5,-
TGTGCCACTTGGACGGGCTATGGCTACACCTTC,CATWTGYGYTF,TRBV2,11,-,TRBJ1-2,-
TGTGCCACCCTAGGACAGGGGACGAACGAGCAGTACTTC,CATLGQGTNEQYF,TRBV10-3,13,TRBD1,TRBJ2-7,few
TGTGCCAGCAGGCGGCAGGGGGCGAGCGGGGAGCTGTTTTTT,CASRRQGASGELFF,TRBV7-3,14,TRBD1,TRBJ2-2,few
TGTGCCAGCAGTTACTCCACCCCAACTAATGAAAAACTGTTTTTT,CASSYSTPTNEKLFF,TRBV6-5,15,-,TRBJ1-4,-
TGTGCCAGCAGCAACAACAGGGGGAGGACTGGGGCCAACGTCCTGACTTTC,CASSNNRGRTGANVLTF,TRBV6-2/TRBV6-3,17,TRBD1,TRBJ2-6,once
TGTGCCAGCAGTAGGAATAGCGGGAGTCTTAAGACCCAGTACTTC,CASSRNSGSLKTQYF,TRBV6-1,15,TRBD2,TRBJ2-5,few
TGTGCCAGCAGTTATAGCGGGAGTGGCAATGAGCAGTTCTTC,CASSYSGSGNEQFF,TRBV6-5,14,TRBD2,TRBJ2-1,-
TGTGCCAGCAGTAACATGCGAGACACCGGGGAGCTGTTTTTT,CASSNMRDTGELFF,TRBV6-4,14,-,TRBJ2-2,-
TGTGCCAGCAGTCGACTAGCGGGAGACAACGAGCAGTACTTC,CASSRLAGDNEQYF,TRBV6-2/TRBV6-3,14,TRBD2,TRBJ2-7,once
TGTGCCAGCAGCTTAGTGAGGACAGCGAATGGAGATGTCACTGAAGCTTTCTTT,CASSLVRTANGDVTEAFF,TRBV7-9,18,-,TRBJ1-1,few
TGTGCCAGCAGTGATCTCTGGGGGAACACTGAAGCTTTCTTT,CASSDLWGNTEAFF,TRBV2,14,-,TRBJ1-1,-
TGTGCCATCAGCGTGGGTGGGCAAGAGACCCAGTACTTC,CAISVGGQETQYF,TRBV10-3,13,-,TRBJ2-5,-
TGTGCCAGCAGTTCCCTTCTAAACCAGGGGAACACTGAAGCTTTCTTT,CASSSLLNQGNTEAFF,TRBV6-5,16,-,TRBJ1-1,-
TGTGCCACCAGTGTATCGGGAGGGGTTAAGACCGGGGAGCTGTTTTTT,CATSVSGGVKTGELFF,TRBV24-1,16,TRBD2,TRBJ2-2,-
TGTGCCTGGAGTGTACATCGGGGGGACTATGGCTACACCTTC,CAWSVHRGDYGYTF,TRBV30,14,-,TRBJ1-2,-
TGTGCCAGCAGTTTGCTTAAGTATAGCAATCAGCCCCAGCATTTT,CASSLLKYSNQPQHF,TRBV28,15,-,TRBJ1-5,-
TGTGCCAGCAGTGACGGCACCAGGAACACCGGGGAGCTGTTTTTT,CASSDGTRNTGELFF,TRBV6-4,15,-,TRBJ2-2,few
TGTGCCAGCAGTGACTCGGAGGGGACATACCTCCACTTT,CASSDSEGTYLHF,TRBV6-4,13,-,TRBJ1-6,-
TGTGCCAGCAGTCCTACAGGGGACCGTGGCTACACCTTC,CASSPTGDRGYTF,TRBV6-1,13,TRBD1,TRBJ1-2,few
TGCAGTGCCTGGGCGGGCGGGAGGAATCGCGAGACCCAGTACTTC,CSAWAGGRNRETQYF,TRBV20-1,15,TRBD2,TRBJ2-5,-
TGTGCCACCGTACGGACAGGGGTCGTGACCGGGGAGCTGTTTTTT,CATVRTGVVTGELFF,TRBV6-1,15,TRBD1,TRBJ2-2,few
TGTGCCAGCAGTATCCGGACTCCCCCCTACAATGAGCAGTTCTTC,CASSIRTPPYNEQFF,TRBV12-3/TRBV12-4,15,-,TRBJ2-1,-
TGTGCCAGCAGCTTAGTTGGTGGGGGGGAGACCCAGTACTTC,CASSLVGGGETQYF,TRBV7-2,14,-,TRBJ2-5,-
TGTGCCATCAGTGCACAGGAGGTCAACTATGGCTACACCTTC,CAISAQEVNYGYTF,TRBV10-3,14,-,TRBJ1-2,few